The T cell receptor beta chain under discussion was sequenced for a study of blood T cell repertoires in COVID-19. Study at large: Sample material is recorded as cDNA or gDNA derived from T cells, B-cell-depleted T cells, or PBMCs.

CDR1 KGHSH and CDR2 LQKENI come from the germline V gene. With V trimmed by 3 bases and J by 2 bases, 3 bases remained unmatched. This CDR3 is built from 15 residues. Original processing notes: For nucleated cells, counts were estimated from reference gene primer amplification. The protocol was immunoSEQ multiplex PCR, while the TCRdb copy is restricted to in-frame clones and leaves out a portion. D and trimming come from the DNA, and the V and J calls and clone size come from that table. Here the sample spans under 200,000 clones, roughly nine tenths being singletons. Sequencing was performed on peripheral blood. This clonotype was obtained from a woman in her sixties or seventies with acute or convalescent COVID-19. The chain uses TRBV18 and TRBJ1-4, with 7 nucleotides matching TRBD1. The CDR3 nucleotides are TGTGCCAGCTCACCTAGGGGGCGGACTAATGAAAAACTGTTTTTT. This gives the protein CASSPRGRTNEKLFF.